Below, 30 T cell receptor beta chains from the same sample are listed, as sequenced in a study of identical twins. TCRdb itself ran the 5' RACE reads through MiXCR, one entry per CDR3 protein. This table has 690,000 or so distinct CDR3 sequences, more than 6.5% appearing once. The sample was also linked to a second study, of yellow fever vaccine responses in identical twins.

The sample was PBMCs. The receptors derive from a young woman in good health.

This clonotype was detected many times. The genes are TRBV29-1 and TRBJ2-7; 10 bases are shared with TRBD1. This CDR3 comprises 15 residues. The ends lost 1 base at V and 2 bases at J; junction bases unmatched: 5. CDR1 and CDR2 from the germline V gene are SQVTM and ANQGSEA. CDR3 protein: CSVEGTGGKTYEQYF. In DNA, the CDR3 is TGCAGCGTTGAAGGGACAGGGGGGAAGACCTACGAGCAGTACTTC.

This chain connects TRBV20-1 to TRBJ2-1; D perhaps matches TRBD1 (5 bases). V was cut by 3 bases and J by 0 bases, with 9 bases left in between. Germline CDR1 reads DFQATT; CDR2 reads SNEGSKA (reference sequence). There are 14 residues in the CDR3. The CDR3 here is CSASGATSYNEQFF. The CDR3, as DNA: TGCAGTGCTAGTGGGGCCACCTCCTACAATGAGCAGTTCTTC.

This clonotype was found many times. The chain joins TRBV20-1 to TRBJ1-1; D call uncertain. Between the trimmed V and J ends, which lost 3 bases and 4 bases, there was a span of 12 bases. Germline V lookup: CDR1 DFQATT, CDR2 SNEGSKA (reference sequence). The CDR3 contains 13 residues. CDR3 sequence: CSASTTVGTEAFF. CDR3 coding DNA: TGCAGTGCTAGCACGACCGTCGGCACTGAAGCTTTCTTT.

This clonotype was counted only a few times. This chain links TRBV4-1 with TRBJ1-1; D is unresolved. In germline, CDR1 is MGHRA, CDR2 YSYEKL. V gave up 0 bases and J gave up 9 bases, with 11 bases separating them. The CDR3 is 13 residues long. CDR3 nucleotide sequence: TGCGCCAGCAGCCAAGAAGGCGTCGAGAAAGCTTTCTTT. Translation: CASSQEGVEKAFF.

The rearrangement joins TRBV18 to TRBJ2-5; D is ambiguous. Germline assignment: CDR1 KGHSH and CDR2 LQKENI. Trimming took off 0 bases at V and 4 bases at J, with 6 bases between the two ends. The CDR3 covers 13 residues. The chain's CDR3 is CASSPPTRETQYF. CDR3 nucleotide sequence: TGTGCCAGCTCACCACCTACAAGAGAGACCCAGTACTTC.

The chain's CDR3 is CASSYTEYNEQFF. Here the CDR3 DNA reads TGTGCCAGCAGTTACACCGAGTACAATGAGCAGTTCTTC. The V call is TRBV6-2 or TRBV6-3, the J call TRBJ2-1; the D is unclear. The CDR3 has 13 amino acids. V was clipped by 2 bases and J by 4 bases, with 6 bases between them. Germline loops: CDR1 MNHEY, CDR2 SVGEGT.

Ten or more counts support this clonotype. The J gene is TRBJ2-7, the V gene TRBV4-3, with TRBD1 identical over 7 bases. This CDR3 region has 16 residues. The germline V gene encodes CDR1 LGHNA and CDR2 YSLEER. V shed 4 bases and J 4 bases; nucleotides not matched to a gene: 13. The CDR3 region is CASSPGPGTAIYEQYF. The CDR3 DNA reads as TGCGCCAGCAGCCCCGGCCCGGGGACAGCCATATACGAGCAGTACTTC.

This clonotype was detected only a few times. This chain connects TRBV7-9 to TRBJ2-1; a weak D match, TRBD2 (5 bases). Trimming shortened V by 2 bases and J by 8 bases, and 7 bases separated the two germline ends. The CDR3 runs to 12 residues. CDR1 and CDR2 (germline): SEHNR, FQNEAQ (reference sequence). Here the CDR3 reads CASSLYSDEQFF. The CDR3 coding sequence is TGTGCCAGCAGCTTATATAGCGATGAGCAGTTCTTC.

This clonotype has at least ten counts. The chain recombines TRBV11-2 with TRBJ2-3, with TRBD1 identical over 8 bases. This CDR3 is 19 amino acids long. Trimming removed 1 base from V and 2 bases from J; junction bases left unmatched: 14. Germline V CDR1 and CDR2: SGHAT, FQNNGV. For the CDR3, the DNA is TGTGCCAGCAGCTTAGTTGGGACAGGTCCCCCGGAATACACAGATACGCAGTATTTT. Translation gives CASSLVGTGPPEYTDTQYF.

In its sample, this clonotype was seen a few times. J is TRBJ2-7 and V is TRBV25-1; D remains unclear. CDR1 is MGHDK, CDR2 SYGVNS, per germline. The CDR3 sequence is 12 residues long. V lost 4 bases and J lost 3, with 7 bases in between. CDR3 sequence (DNA): TGTGCCAGCAGTGTGTTTAGCTACGAGCAGTACTTC. Protein: CASSVFSYEQYF.

The sample holds a few counts of this clonotype. Here the CDR3 reads CASSLPTSGGIVSYEQYF. The CDR3 DNA follows: TGTGCCAGCAGCCTACCGACTAGCGGGGGGATCGTCTCCTACGAGCAGTACTTC. The chain has TRBV7-2 and TRBJ2-7, with 13 bases lining up with TRBD2. This CDR3 is built from 18 residues. Unmatched junction bases numbered 10, after V lost 5 bases and J lost 0 bases. CDR1 is SGHTA and CDR2 is FQGNSA in the germline V gene.

The chain joins TRBV29-1 to TRBJ2-7; perhaps TRBD1 as D (6 bases). The V end was cut by 2 bases, the J end by 3 bases, with 8 bases between. Per germline, CDR1 SQVTM and CDR2 ANQGSEA. This CDR3 contains 12 residues. The CDR3 reads CSVEQGRYEQYF. The CDR3 DNA sequence: TGCAGCGTTGAACAGGGGCGCTACGAGCAGTACTTC.

The table lists this clonotype with many counts. V and J are TRBV20-1 and TRBJ2-5; no definite D call. The V end lost 1 base, the J end lost 4 bases, and 13 bases lay between the germline ends. The CDR3 sequence is 14 residues long. CDR1 and CDR2 (germline): DFQATT, SNEGSKA (reference sequence). In DNA, the CDR3 is TGCAGTGCTAGAGCTGGCCAGATGCGAGAGACCCAGTACTTC. It specifies CSARAGQMRETQYF.

This chain uses TRBV7-2 with TRBJ1-5; D perhaps matches TRBD1 (5 bases). CDR1 and CDR2 (germline): SGHTA, FQGNSA. Between the trimmed V and J ends, which lost 5 bases and 6 bases, there was a span of 11 bases. The CDR3 covers 13 residues. The CDR3 DNA follows: TGTGCCAGCAGCGTACAGGAGGGTCAGCCCCAGCATTTT. Translation gives CASSVQEGQPQHF.

This clonotype was seen more than once but under ten times. The gene calls are TRBV29-1 and TRBJ2-7; 11 nucleotides align to TRBD1. Germline V gives CDR1 SQVTM, CDR2 ANQGSEA. The CDR3 runs 14 residues. The V gene end was trimmed by 7 bases and the J gene end by 5 bases; junction bases not matched to a gene: 10. The CDR3 DNA follows: TGCAGCGGATACCAGGACAGGGGGCTCAACGAGCAGTACTTC. Amino acids: CSGYQDRGLNEQYF.

The gene calls are TRBV18 and TRBJ2-1; weak D call: TRBD1 (6 bases). Trimming removed 3 bases at V and 4 bases at J, with 13 bases between. Germline assignment: CDR1 KGHSH and CDR2 LQKENI. The CDR3 totals 15 residues. The DNA for the CDR3 is TGTGCCAGCTCACCTGAGACCCAGGGGTACAATGAGCAGTTCTTC. Translated: CASSPETQGYNEQFF.

This clonotype was counted only a few times. The chain is built from TRBV2 and TRBJ2-7, with a weak D call TRBD2 (7 bases). The V gene lost 9 bases and the J gene lost 6 bases, with 18 bases spanning the gap. The CDR3 is made up of 13 amino acids. Germline values: CDR1 SNHLY, CDR2 FYNNEI. The CDR3 loop reads CARSGGGASEQYF. In nucleotides, the CDR3 is TGTGCCAGGAGCGGTGGGGGGGCCAGCGAGCAGTACTTC.

The CDR3 DNA sequence: TGCAGTGGTATACAGGGGGCGAACACTGAAGCTTTCTTT. Translated: CSGIQGANTEAFF. V usage is TRBV20-1 and J usage is TRBJ1-1, with 9 bases aligning to TRBD1. Germline lookup yields CDR1 DFQATT and CDR2 SNEGSKA (reference sequence). J was trimmed by 1 base and V by 7 bases; bases with no gene match: 4. The CDR3 has 13 amino acids.

The chain has TRBV27 and TRBJ2-2; TRBD1 matches at 7 bases. This CDR3 contains 14 residues. Per the germline V gene, CDR1 is MNHEY and CDR2 is SMNVEV (reference sequence). V dropped 6 bases and J dropped 4; count of bases not matched to a gene: 5. The CDR3 bases are TGTGCCAGCAGCAAACAGGGGCTCACCGGGGAGCTGTTTTTT. Its translation: CASSKQGLTGELFF.

The V gene is TRBV27, the J gene TRBJ2-3, with D perhaps given as TRBD1 or TRBD2 (5 bases each). Germline V gene data show CDR1 as MNHEY and CDR2 as SMNVEV (reference sequence). V lost 3 bases and J 3 bases, leaving 10 bases between the germline ends. This CDR3 contains 14 residues. This CDR3 is CASSFLGETDTQYF. The CDR3 DNA is TGTGCCAGCAGTTTCCTGGGGGAGACAGATACGCAGTATTTT.

The chain employs TRBV20-1 and TRBJ2-1; D tentatively reads TRBD1 or TRBD2 (6 bases each). Germline values: CDR1 DFQATT, CDR2 SNEGSKA (reference sequence). V dropped 0 bases and J dropped 8 bases, with 17 bases sitting between them. CDR3 length: 15 amino acids. CDR3 residues: CSARDPREPGDEQFF. The DNA of the CDR3 is TGCAGTGCTAGAGATCCGCGGGAACCAGGGGATGAGCAGTTCTTC.

This clonotype was picked up a small number of times. This rearrangement joins TRBV3-1 to TRBJ1-1, with D possibly being TRBD1 (6 bases). Trimming stripped 6 bases from V and 7 bases from J, with 21 bases between. The CDR3 has 15 amino acids. Germline V gives CDR1 LGHDT, CDR2 YNNKEL (reference sequence). This chain's CDR3 is CASSPARARGGEAFF. Written as DNA, the CDR3 is TGTGCCAGCAGTCCAGCCAGGGCTAGGGGGGGTGAAGCTTTCTTT. Supplemented by reference TRBV3-1 and TRBJ1-1, the full variable domain reads DTAVSQTPKYLVTQMGNDKSIKCEQNLGHDTMYWYKQDSKKFLKIMFSYNNKELIINETVPNRFSPKSPDKAHLNLHINSLELGDSAVYFCASSPARARGGEAFFGQGTRLTVV.

The J gene is TRBJ2-3, the V gene TRBV6-5, with D perhaps TRBD2 (6 bases). The CDR3 runs to 19 residues. Trimming took off 2 bases at V and 6 bases at J, with 27 bases between the two ends. The germline CDR1 and CDR2 sequences are MNHEY and SVGAGI. As DNA, the CDR3 is TGTGCCAGCAGTTACGGTCTGTCTGGAACGCGGGGCCTTCAGGATACGCAGTATTTT. It specifies CASSYGLSGTRGLQDTQYF.

There are a few counts of this clonotype. The chain has TRBV15 and TRBJ2-7; tentatively, D is TRBD1 (5 bases). The ends were cut back, 0 bases at V and 3 bases at J, with 12 bases in the middle. The CDR3 covers 15 residues. CDR1 and CDR2 (germline): LNHNV, YYDKDF (reference sequence). The DNA for the CDR3 is TGTGCCACCAGCAGAGAGGGCAGGGATTACTACGAGCAGTACTTC. It is translated as CATSREGRDYYEQYF.

This clonotype was detected a few times. The rearrangement links TRBV11-3 to TRBJ2-7; TRBD1 is a possible D gene (8 bases). The CDR3 sequence is 18 residues long. Germline V gene lookup returns CDR1 SGHNT and CDR2 YENEEA. V lost 1 base to trimming and J lost 4 bases, with 23 bases between them. CDR3 residues: CASSLVPLAAQGGYEQYF. CDR3 sequence (DNA): TGTGCCAGCAGCTTAGTCCCCTTGGCCGCACAGGGGGGGTACGAGCAGTACTTC.

This clonotype has only a few counts. This chain connects TRBV5-6 to TRBJ2-1; perhaps TRBD1 as D (6 bases). Trimming pared 4 bases from V and 10 bases from J, leaving 18 bases between. CDR3 length: 14 residues. Germline CDR1 and CDR2: SGHDT and YYEEEE. This CDR3 reads CASSGPTGLLEQFF. CDR3 in DNA: TGTGCCAGCAGCGGCCCGACAGGCCTTCTAGAGCAGTTCTTC.

This chain joins TRBV11-3 and TRBJ2-2, with TRBD2 matching over 12 bases. Per the germline V gene, CDR1 is SGHNT and CDR2 is YENEEA. Unmatched junction bases numbered 4, after V lost 5 bases and J lost 0 bases. This CDR3 contains 17 residues. CDR3 coding DNA: TGTGCCAGCAGCCGGCCTAGCGGGGGGGCGAACACCGGGGAGCTGTTTTTT. Protein product: CASSRPSGGANTGELFF.

V and J are TRBV28 and TRBJ2-1; 8 bases match TRBD2. This CDR3 has 16 residues. V was clipped by 6 bases and J by 8 bases; unmatched bases: 15. Germline lookup yields CDR1 MDHEN and CDR2 SYDVKM. The CDR3 DNA sequence: TGTGCCAGCAGGGGCCCTAGGAGACTAGCGTCCTATGAGCAGTTCTTC. Amino acids: CASRGPRRLASYEQFF.

As concerns this clonotype: One end of the junction is discordant with germline, which a read error may explain. The rearrangement uses TRBV12-3 or TRBV12-4 and TRBJ2-3; D tentatively reads TRBD1 or TRBD2 (5 bases each). The CDR3 is made up of 11 amino acids. The CDR3 coding sequence is TGTGCCAGCAGTTTTGTGGGACCGGCCTCTTTT. Translating it yields CASSFVGPASF.

This chain connects TRBV5-1 to TRBJ2-7, with 12 bases that match TRBD2. The CDR3 length is 14 residues. Germline CDR1 and CDR2: SGHRS and YFSETQ. The V and J ends lost 4 bases and 3 bases, in that order; junction bases with no gene match: 2. The CDR3 spells CASSTSGGIYEQYF. Here the CDR3 DNA reads TGCGCCAGCAGCACTAGCGGGGGGATCTACGAGCAGTACTTC.